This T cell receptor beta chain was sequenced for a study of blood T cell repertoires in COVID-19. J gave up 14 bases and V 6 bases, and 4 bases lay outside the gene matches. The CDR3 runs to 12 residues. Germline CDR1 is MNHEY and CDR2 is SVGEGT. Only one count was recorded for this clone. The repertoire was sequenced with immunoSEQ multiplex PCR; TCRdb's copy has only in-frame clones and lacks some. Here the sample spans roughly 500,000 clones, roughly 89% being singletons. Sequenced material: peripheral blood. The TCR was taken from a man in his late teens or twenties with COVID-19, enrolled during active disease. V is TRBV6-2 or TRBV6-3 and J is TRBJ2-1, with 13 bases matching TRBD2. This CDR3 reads CASSLTSGREFF. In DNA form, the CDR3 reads TGTGCCAGCAGCTTAACTAGCGGGAGGGAGTTCTTC.